These 4 T cell receptor beta chains share one sample of origin, sequenced in a study of CD8 T cells in Susac syndrome. An amount of RNA that ranged from roughly 0.5 to 1 ug was reverse transcribed with random hexamers. Each CDR3 protein is one row after TCRdb ran MiXCR on the immunoSEQ multiplex PCR reads. Of roughly 150,000 distinct CDR3 sequences in the sample, approximately 93% are singletons; the top ten hold over 0.2%. The specimen sequenced was CD8+ T cells from PBMCs. All receptors come from a human donor with multiple sclerosis.

Only one count was recorded for this clonotype. This chain joins TRBV20-1 and TRBJ2-1; 7 nucleotides agree with TRBD2. The CDR3 is 14 residues long. Germline CDR1 and CDR2: DFQATT and SNEGSKA (reference sequence). The V and J ends lost 6 bases and 2 bases, in that order; junction bases with no gene match: 7. CDR3 residues: CSARSGGTYNEQFF. The CDR3 DNA reads as TGCAGTGCCCGGTCCGGGGGGACCTACAATGAGCAGTTCTTC.

The chain couples TRBV28 to TRBJ1-5; perhaps TRBD1 as D (5 bases). The germline V and J ends were trimmed by 5 bases and 6 bases, with 14 bases remaining between them. CDR3 length: 14 amino acids. CDR1 MDHEN and CDR2 SYDVKM come from the germline V gene. The DNA of the CDR3 is TGTGCCAGCAGTAAAGGGGAGAGCGGTCAGCCCCAGCATTTT. Encoded protein: CASSKGESGQPQHF. Using reference TRBV28 and TRBJ1-5 for the parts outside the CDR3, the full variable domain is DVKVTQSSRYLVKRTGEKVFLECVQDMDHENMFWYRQDPGLGLRLIYFSYDVKMKEKGDIPEGYSVSREKKERFSLILESASTNQTSMYLCASSKGESGQPQHFGDGTRLSIL.

V gene TRBV14 combines with J gene TRBJ2-7; 9 nucleotides align to TRBD2. Germline V gene lookup returns CDR1 SGHDN and CDR2 FVKESK. J was trimmed by 1 base and V by 4 bases; bases with no gene match: 5. CDR3 length equals 15 residues. In nucleotides, the CDR3 is TGTGCCAGCAGCCGGGGCAGCGGGGGGTCCTACGAGCAGTACTTC. Translation gives CASSRGSGGSYEQYF.

The chain employs TRBV29-1 and TRBJ1-2, with TRBD1 identical over 8 bases. Per the germline V gene, CDR1 is SQVTM and CDR2 is ANQGSEA. The V and J ends lost 4 bases and 6 bases, in that order; junction bases with no gene match: 7. The CDR3 is 13 amino acids. CDR3 sequence: CSVGGQGVDGYTF. For the CDR3, the DNA is TGCAGCGTTGGCGGACAGGGAGTGGATGGCTACACCTTC.